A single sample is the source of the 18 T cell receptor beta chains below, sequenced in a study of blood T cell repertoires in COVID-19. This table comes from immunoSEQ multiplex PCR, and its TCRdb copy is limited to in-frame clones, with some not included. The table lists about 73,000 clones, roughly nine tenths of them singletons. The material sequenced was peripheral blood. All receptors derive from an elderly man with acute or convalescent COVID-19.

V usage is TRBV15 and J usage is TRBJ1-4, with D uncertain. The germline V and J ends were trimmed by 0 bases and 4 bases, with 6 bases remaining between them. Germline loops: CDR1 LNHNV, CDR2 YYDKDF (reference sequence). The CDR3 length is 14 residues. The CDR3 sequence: CATSRDGGNEKLFF. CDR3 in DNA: TGTGCCACCAGCAGAGATGGAGGTAATGAAAAACTGTTTTTT.

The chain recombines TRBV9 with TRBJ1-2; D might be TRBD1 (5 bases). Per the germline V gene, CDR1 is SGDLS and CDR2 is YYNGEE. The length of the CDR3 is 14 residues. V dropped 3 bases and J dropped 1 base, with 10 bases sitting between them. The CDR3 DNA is TGTGCCAGCAGCGAGGGGACTTTTAACTATGGCTACACCTTC. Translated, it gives CASSEGTFNYGYTF.

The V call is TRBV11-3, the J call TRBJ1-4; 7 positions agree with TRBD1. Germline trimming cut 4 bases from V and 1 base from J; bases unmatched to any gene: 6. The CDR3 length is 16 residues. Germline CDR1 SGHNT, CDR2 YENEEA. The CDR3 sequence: CASSCRWTGTNEKLFF. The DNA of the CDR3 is TGTGCCAGCAGCTGTCGGTGGACAGGAACTAATGAAAAACTGTTTTTT.

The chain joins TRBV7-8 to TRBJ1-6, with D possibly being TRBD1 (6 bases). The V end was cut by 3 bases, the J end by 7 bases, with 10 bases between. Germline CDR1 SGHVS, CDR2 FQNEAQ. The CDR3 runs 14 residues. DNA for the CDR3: TGTGCCAGCAGCTTCGGACAGCTAAATTCACCCCTCCACTTT. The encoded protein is CASSFGQLNSPLHF.

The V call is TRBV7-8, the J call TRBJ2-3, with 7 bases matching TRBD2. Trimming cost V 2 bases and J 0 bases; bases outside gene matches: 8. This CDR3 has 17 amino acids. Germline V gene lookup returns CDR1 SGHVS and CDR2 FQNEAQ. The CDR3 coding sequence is TGTGCCAGCAGCTTAAGGGCTAGCGGATTCAGCACAGATACGCAGTATTTT. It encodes CASSLRASGFSTDTQYF.

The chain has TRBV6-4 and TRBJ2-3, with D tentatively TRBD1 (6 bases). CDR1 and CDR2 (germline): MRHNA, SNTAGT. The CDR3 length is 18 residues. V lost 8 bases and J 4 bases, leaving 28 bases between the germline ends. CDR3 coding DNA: TGTGCCAGCGCCGGACAGCCAAGTTCACGCCCCACCGCAGATACGCAGTATTTT. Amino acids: CASAGQPSSRPTADTQYF.

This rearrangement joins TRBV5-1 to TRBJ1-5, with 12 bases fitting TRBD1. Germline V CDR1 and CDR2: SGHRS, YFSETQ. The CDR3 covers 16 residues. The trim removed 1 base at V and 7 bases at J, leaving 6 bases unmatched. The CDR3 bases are TGCGCCAGCAGCTTGACGGGACAGGGGGCCGGACAGCCCCAGCATTTT. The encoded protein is CASSLTGQGAGQPQHF.

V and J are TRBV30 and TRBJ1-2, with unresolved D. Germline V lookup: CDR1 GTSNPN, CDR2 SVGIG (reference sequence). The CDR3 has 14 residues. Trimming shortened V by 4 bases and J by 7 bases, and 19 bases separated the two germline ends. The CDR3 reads CAWTKTDGFFGYTF. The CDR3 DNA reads TGTGCCTGGACCAAAACCGACGGGTTCTTTGGCTACACCTTC. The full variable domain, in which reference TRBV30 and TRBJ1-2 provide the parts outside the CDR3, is SQTIHQWPATLVQPVGSPLSLECTVEGTSNPNLYWYRQAAGRGLQLLFYSVGIGQISSEVPQNLSASRPQDRQFILSSKKLLLSDSGFYLCAWTKTDGFFGYTFGSGTRLTVV.

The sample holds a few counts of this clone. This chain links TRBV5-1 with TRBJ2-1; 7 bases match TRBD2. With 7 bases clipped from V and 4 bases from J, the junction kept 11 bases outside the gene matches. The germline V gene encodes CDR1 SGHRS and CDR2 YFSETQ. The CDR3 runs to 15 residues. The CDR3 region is CASAPGGLEYNEQFF. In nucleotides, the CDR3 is TGCGCCAGCGCACCCGGTGGACTAGAGTACAATGAGCAGTTCTTC.

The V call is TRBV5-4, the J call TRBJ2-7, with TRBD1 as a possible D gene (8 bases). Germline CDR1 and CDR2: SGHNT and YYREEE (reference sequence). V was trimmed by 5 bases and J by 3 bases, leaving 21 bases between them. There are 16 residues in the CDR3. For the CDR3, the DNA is TGTGCCAGCAGTAAGGGCGGGGGACAGGCCGACTACGAGCAGTACTTC. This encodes CASSKGGGQADYEQYF.

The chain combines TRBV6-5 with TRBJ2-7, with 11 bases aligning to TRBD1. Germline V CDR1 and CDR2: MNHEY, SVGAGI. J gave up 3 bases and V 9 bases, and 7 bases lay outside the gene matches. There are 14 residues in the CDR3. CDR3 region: CASSTGTGGYEQYF. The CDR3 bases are TGTGCCAGTTCCACCGGGACAGGGGGCTACGAGCAGTACTTC.

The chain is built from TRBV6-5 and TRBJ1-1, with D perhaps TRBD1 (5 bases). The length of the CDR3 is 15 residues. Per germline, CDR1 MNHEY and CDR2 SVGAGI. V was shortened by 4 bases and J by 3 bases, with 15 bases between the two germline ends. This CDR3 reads CASSWGGNVDTEAFF. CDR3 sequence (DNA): TGTGCCAGCAGTTGGGGGGGGAACGTGGACACTGAAGCTTTCTTT.

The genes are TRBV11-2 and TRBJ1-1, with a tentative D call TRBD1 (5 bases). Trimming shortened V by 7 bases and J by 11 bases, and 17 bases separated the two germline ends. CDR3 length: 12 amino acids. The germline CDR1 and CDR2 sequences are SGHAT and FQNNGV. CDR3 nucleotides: TGTGCCAGCACCTCGCTTGCTGGGGGGGCTTTCTTT. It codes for CASTSLAGGAFF.

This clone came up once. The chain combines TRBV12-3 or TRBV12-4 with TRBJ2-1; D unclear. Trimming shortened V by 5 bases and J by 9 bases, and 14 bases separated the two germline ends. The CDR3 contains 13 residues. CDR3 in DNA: TGTGCCAGCAGTCTCGGGTCCTCGCGTGAGCAGTTCTTC. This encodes CASSLGSSREQFF.

The CDR3 bases are TGTGCCAGCAGCAGCGACAGGGTGGCTTTCTTT. It yields the protein CASSSDRVAFF. The V gene is TRBV28, the J gene TRBJ1-1, with TRBD1 matching 7 bases. The germline V gene encodes CDR1 MDHEN and CDR2 SYDVKM. CDR3 length: 11 residues. V dropped 6 bases and J dropped 11; count of bases not matched to a gene: 6.

This chain's CDR3 is CSVGGTSGGEYNEQFF. The DNA for the CDR3 is TGCAGCGTTGGCGGGACTAGCGGGGGGGAATACAATGAGCAGTTCTTC. V usage is TRBV29-1 and J usage is TRBJ2-1; 16 bases map to TRBD2. The CDR3 runs 16 residues. In germline, CDR1 is SQVTM, CDR2 ANQGSEA. Germline trimming cut 4 bases from V and 4 bases from J; bases unmatched to any gene: 4.

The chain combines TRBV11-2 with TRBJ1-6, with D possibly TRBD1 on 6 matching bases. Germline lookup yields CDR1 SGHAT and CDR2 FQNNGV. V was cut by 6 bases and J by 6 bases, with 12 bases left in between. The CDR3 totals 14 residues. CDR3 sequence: CASRGTGFNSPLHF. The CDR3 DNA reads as TGTGCCAGCAGGGGCACAGGGTTTAATTCACCCCTCCACTTT.

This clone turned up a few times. CDR3 amino acids: CASSSRLAGAWNEQFF. DNA of the CDR3: TGTGCCAGCAGCTCCAGACTAGCGGGAGCGTGGAATGAGCAGTTCTTC. This sequence joins TRBV5-6 and TRBJ2-1, with 12 bases identical to TRBD2. The V and J ends lost 3 bases and 7 bases, in that order; junction bases with no gene match: 8. CDR3 length equals 16 residues. Germline V gives CDR1 SGHDT, CDR2 YYEEEE. The full variable domain, its missing parts supplied by reference TRBV5-6 and TRBJ2-1, is DAGVTQSPTHLIKTRGQQVTLRCSPKSGHDTVSWYQQALGQGPQFIFQYYEEEERQRGNFPDRFSGHQFPNYSSELNVNALLLGDSALYLCASSSRLAGAWNEQFFGPGTRLTVL.